These 20 T cell receptor beta chains came from one sample sequenced in a study of Tregs in tolerant kidney transplant recipients. The assay was immunoSEQ multiplex PCR, and TCRdb's table has in-frame clones only and misses some. The sample consists of around 61,000 clones, about 89% of them appearing once. The nonmyeloablative bone marrow transplants came from related graft donors, with transient mixed chimerism. The sample was CD4+ T cells from blood (PBMCs), taken 6 months after the transplant. Receptors originate from a human patient who received a combined kidney and bone marrow transplant. Some T cells may be transferred from the graft donor.

This chain's CDR3 is CASTSRGTGELFF. As DNA, the CDR3 is TGTGCCAGTACCTCCCGGGGCACCGGGGAGCTGTTTTTT. V and J are TRBV27 and TRBJ2-2, with TRBD2 as a possible D gene (5 bases). Trimming cost V 9 bases and J 4 bases, with 12 bases left between them. The CDR3 consists of 13 residues. Germline-derived CDR1 and CDR2 are MNHEY and SMNVEV (reference sequence).

This chain links TRBV9 with TRBJ1-1; 7 nucleotides agree with TRBD1. The CDR3 is 14 amino acids. Germline values: CDR1 SGDLS, CDR2 YYNGEE. Trimming at V came to 3 bases and at J to 1 base, leaving 3 bases not matched to a gene. The CDR3 loop is CASSEGARNTEAFF. CDR3 sequence (DNA): TGTGCCAGCAGCGAGGGGGCTAGGAACACTGAAGCTTTCTTT. The full variable domain, in which reference TRBV9 and TRBJ1-1 provide the parts outside the CDR3, is DSGVTQTPKHLITATGQRVTLRCSPRSGDLSVYWYQQSLDQGLQFLIQYYNGEERAKGNILERFSAQQFPDLHSELNLSSLELGDSALYFCASSEGARNTEAFFGQGTRLTVV.

The rearrangement links TRBV7-3 to TRBJ2-7; D is perhaps TRBD2 (5 bases). The CDR3 runs 17 residues. Trimming cost V 0 bases and J 6 bases, with 21 bases left between them. Germline CDR1 reads SGHTA; CDR2 reads FQGTGA. Here the CDR3 reads CASSLTWAPQDFGEQYF. The DNA for the CDR3 is TGTGCCAGCAGCTTAACATGGGCCCCGCAGGACTTTGGCGAGCAGTACTTC.

This chain connects TRBV9 to TRBJ2-7; TRBD1 agrees at 9 bases. V was pared by 3 bases and J by 3 bases, with 4 bases of the junction left unmatched. The CDR3 totals 14 residues. The germline CDR1 and CDR2 sequences are SGDLS and YYNGEE. The CDR3 sequence: CASSGTGGGYEQYF. Here the CDR3 DNA reads TGTGCCAGCAGCGGAACAGGGGGCGGCTACGAGCAGTACTTC.

The chain carries TRBV10-1 and TRBJ2-5; 7 bases fit TRBD2. The CDR3 consists of 14 residues. V lost 5 bases and J lost 3; bases outside the gene matches: 6. Germline V gene lookup returns CDR1 WNHNN and CDR2 SYGVQD (reference sequence). The CDR3 DNA follows: TGCGCCAGCAGTCCCGTCGCGGGAGAAGAGACCCAGTACTTC. This encodes CASSPVAGEETQYF.

The V gene is TRBV11-2, the J gene TRBJ2-3; D is unresolved. V gave up 2 bases and J gave up 0 bases, with 6 bases separating them. CDR3 length: 14 residues. Germline CDR1 SGHAT, CDR2 FQNNGV. CDR3 residues: CASSLTHSTDTQYF. In DNA, the CDR3 is TGTGCCAGCAGCTTAACTCATAGCACAGATACGCAGTATTTT.

The chain is built from TRBV19 and TRBJ1-5, with 10 bases fitting TRBD1. Germline V gene lookup returns CDR1 LNHDA and CDR2 SQIVND (reference sequence). Trimming cost V 6 bases and J 6 bases; bases outside gene matches: 5. This CDR3 has 14 amino acids. The CDR3 nucleotides are TGTGCCAGTAGAAGAGGGGACAGGGGTCAGCCCCAGCATTTT. The encoded protein is CASRRGDRGQPQHF. Full variable domain (outside the CDR3, taken from reference TRBV19 and TRBJ1-5): DGGITQSPKYLFRKEGQNVTLSCEQNLNHDAMYWYRQDPGQGLRLIYYSQIVNDFQKGDIAEGYSVSREKKESFPLTVTSAQKNPTAFYLCASRRGDRGQPQHFGDGTRLSIL.

This rearrangement joins TRBV7-6 to TRBJ1-2, with D possibly matching TRBD1 (5 bases). Trimming left V 4 bases short and J 4 bases short, with 22 bases between. From germline, CDR1 is SGHVS and CDR2 FNYEAQ. The CDR3 extends over 17 amino acids. The DNA of the CDR3 is TGTGCCAGCAGCTGGGGGTTTGCGGGGATAACCCCCTATGGCTACACCTTC. This gives the protein CASSWGFAGITPYGYTF.

The chain links TRBV19 to TRBJ1-2, with unresolved D. The germline CDR1 and CDR2 sequences are LNHDA and SQIVND (reference sequence). CDR3 length: 11 amino acids. Trimming pared 5 bases from V and 1 base from J, leaving 2 bases between. The CDR3 sequence: CASSLNYGYTF. The CDR3 nucleotides read TGTGCCAGTAGTCTTAACTATGGCTACACCTTC.

The V and J genes are TRBV18 and TRBJ2-7, with 11 bases aligning to TRBD2. CDR3 length: 16 residues. CDR1 KGHSH and CDR2 LQKENI come from the germline V gene. J lost 4 bases, V lost 2 bases, and 7 bases had no gene match. The DNA of the CDR3 is TGTGCCAGCTCACCAAAACTAGCGGGGGTGCATTACGAGCAGTACTTC. Translating it yields CASSPKLAGVHYEQYF.

The sample holds a few counts of this clone. This CDR3 reads CASASRLNTEAFF. CDR3 sequence (DNA): TGCGCCAGCGCCAGCAGGTTGAACACTGAAGCTTTCTTT. This rearrangement joins TRBV10-1 to TRBJ1-1; unclear D gene. With 8 bases removed from V and 0 bases from J, the gap between germline ends came to 10 bases. CDR1 is WNHNN, CDR2 SYGVQD, per germline (reference sequence). CDR3 length: 13 residues.

This clone was observed once. V is TRBV29-1 and J is TRBJ2-3; D might be TRBD2 (6 bases). The CDR3 is 18 amino acids. Germline values: CDR1 SQVTM, CDR2 ANQGSEA. The V end lost 2 bases, the J end lost 9 bases, and 30 bases lay between the germline ends. The chain's CDR3 is CSVEPRGTQEGRVETQYF. Here the CDR3 DNA reads TGCAGCGTTGAACCCCGCGGGACCCAAGAGGGTCGAGTTGAAACGCAGTATTTT.

This sequence joins TRBV29-1 and TRBJ2-3; 10 bases agree with TRBD2. The germline CDR1 and CDR2 sequences are SQVTM and ANQGSEA. The CDR3 consists of 15 residues. With V trimmed by 7 bases and J by 4 bases, 11 bases remained unmatched. The CDR3 region is CSDPSGLAGADTQYF. Here the CDR3 DNA reads TGCAGCGACCCGAGTGGGCTAGCGGGGGCAGATACGCAGTATTTT.

This sequence joins TRBV10-1 and TRBJ2-7; possible D gene TRBD1, 6 bases. V lost 9 bases and J 3 bases, leaving 27 bases between the germline ends. The CDR3 extends over 17 amino acids. The germline CDR1 and CDR2 sequences are WNHNN and SYGVQD (reference sequence). The DNA of the CDR3 is TGCGCCAGGACGAAAGGACAGAGTAAGACCTACAACTACGAGCAGTACTTC. Its protein product is CARTKGQSKTYNYEQYF.

The chain is built from TRBV5-1 and TRBJ2-1, with D tentatively TRBD2 (5 bases). Trimming removed 5 bases from V and 4 bases from J, with 13 bases in between. Germline-derived CDR1 and CDR2 are SGHRS and YFSETQ. The CDR3 runs to 14 residues. The CDR3 protein is CASRYHSAYNEQFF. The CDR3 DNA sequence: TGCGCCAGCAGGTACCATAGCGCATACAATGAGCAGTTCTTC.

V usage is TRBV7-8 and J usage is TRBJ1-5; D gene uncertain. Germline assignment: CDR1 SGHVS and CDR2 FQNEAQ. Trimming stripped 7 bases from V and 0 bases from J, with 7 bases between. The CDR3 covers 13 residues. The CDR3 sequence: CASKLYSNQPQHF. The CDR3 coding sequence is TGTGCCAGCAAGCTATATAGCAATCAGCCCCAGCATTTT.

This chain links TRBV7-9 with TRBJ1-3; possibly TRBD1 for D (5 bases). CDR1 and CDR2 from the germline V gene are SEHNR and FQNEAQ (reference sequence). V was cut by 5 bases and J by 0 bases, with 5 bases left in between. The CDR3 has 13 residues. The CDR3: CASSTGSGNTIYF. Here the CDR3 DNA reads TGTGCCAGCAGCACAGGCTCTGGAAACACCATATATTTT. Based on the CDR3 plus reference TRBV7-9 and TRBJ1-3, the full variable domain is DTGVSQNPRHKITKRGQNVTFRCDPISEHNRLYWYRQTLGQGPEFLTYFQNEAQLEKSRLLSDRFSAERPKGSFSTLEIQRTEQGDSAMYLCASSTGSGNTIYFGEGSWLTVV.

The chain carries TRBV7-3 and TRBJ2-1; possible D gene TRBD1, 5 bases. The V end lost 4 bases, the J end lost 10 bases, and 17 bases lay between the germline ends. Germline V gene data show CDR1 as SGHTA and CDR2 as FQGTGA. This CDR3 has 14 amino acids. The DNA for the CDR3 is TGTGCCAGCAGCTCCAACCCCTCAGGGATAGAGCAGTTCTTC. This gives the protein CASSSNPSGIEQFF. Full variable domain (missing parts from reference TRBV7-3 and TRBJ2-1): GAGVSQTPSNKVTEKGKYVELRCDPISGHTALYWYRQSLGQGPEFLIYFQGTGAADDSGLPNDRFFAVRPEGSVSTLKIQRTERGDSAVYLCASSSNPSGIEQFFGPGTRLTVL.

This clone was counted only a few times. The V and J genes are TRBV10-3 and TRBJ1-1; weak D call: TRBD1 (5 bases). This CDR3 is 13 amino acids long. Germline V gene sequence: CDR1 ENHRY, CDR2 SYGVKD. V lost 3 bases to trimming and J lost 3 bases, with 8 bases between them. The CDR3 reads CAISDSRDTEAFF. The DNA of the CDR3 is TGTGCCATCAGTGATAGCAGGGACACTGAAGCTTTCTTT.

This clone was seen once. The chain combines TRBV18 with TRBJ2-3; 9 bases line up with TRBD2. With 4 bases clipped from V and 2 bases from J, the junction kept 7 bases outside the gene matches. The CDR3 length is 16 residues. Germline V gene data show CDR1 as KGHSH and CDR2 as LQKENI. The CDR3 sequence is CASSRGSSGITDTQYF. The CDR3 DNA reads TGTGCCAGCTCACGTGGTTCTAGCGGGATCACAGATACGCAGTATTTT.